This entry lists 30 T cell receptor beta chains sequenced from one sample in a study of blood T cell repertoires in COVID-19. Profiled with immunoSEQ multiplex PCR; TCRdb holds only in-frame clones, not every one. Here the sample spans about 230,000 clones, about 85% being singletons. The sequencing input was peripheral blood. The receptors originated from a middle-aged man with acute or convalescent COVID-19.

The chain employs TRBV2 and TRBJ1-2; the D is unclear. The germline CDR1 and CDR2 sequences are SNHLY and FYNNEI. Deletions cut 0 bases from V and 0 bases from J, with 8 bases between. The CDR3 is 15 amino acids. CDR3 sequence: CASSEARLSNYGYTF. The CDR3 DNA sequence: TGTGCCAGCAGTGAAGCCAGACTCTCTAACTATGGCTACACCTTC.

This clone was detected only once. V gene TRBV6-5 combines with J gene TRBJ2-5; 8 positions agree with TRBD2. This CDR3 has 12 residues. Germline V gene data show CDR1 as MNHEY and CDR2 as SVGAGI. Trimming cost V 4 bases and J 5 bases; bases outside gene matches: 0. The CDR3 DNA is TGTGCCAGCAGTTCTAGCGGGGAGACCCAGTACTTC. Amino acid sequence: CASSSSGETQYF.

The V call is TRBV28, the J call TRBJ1-1, with D maybe TRBD1 (6 bases). The V end was cut by 5 bases, the J end by 3 bases, with 13 bases between. The CDR3 loop spans 14 amino acids. Germline-derived CDR1 and CDR2 are MDHEN and SYDVKM. CDR3 region: CASSPYRDHTEAFF. In DNA form, the CDR3 reads TGTGCCAGCAGTCCGTACAGGGATCACACTGAAGCTTTCTTT.

CDR3 nucleotide sequence: TGCAGCGTTGATAGGCGCCAGGGGGCTTTATCGGGGACTGAAGCTTTCTTT. Its translation: CSVDRRQGALSGTEAFF. The chain uses TRBV29-1 and TRBJ1-1, with TRBD1 matching over 8 bases. V was pared by 3 bases and J by 5 bases, with 17 bases of the junction left unmatched. The germline V gene encodes CDR1 SQVTM and CDR2 ANQGSEA. The CDR3 runs 17 residues.

The CDR3 is CASSSFGQVTNYGYTF. The CDR3 nucleotides are TGTGCCAGCAGTTCTTTCGGACAGGTTACTAACTATGGCTACACCTTC. The chain recombines TRBV28 with TRBJ1-2; 7 bases map to TRBD1. V lost 4 bases to trimming and J lost 0 bases; unmatched junction nucleotides: 8. The CDR3 extends over 16 amino acids. Germline V gene lookup returns CDR1 MDHEN and CDR2 SYDVKM.

V and J are TRBV9 and TRBJ2-5, with D tentatively TRBD1 (5 bases). The CDR3 spans 13 residues. Looked up from germline, CDR1 is SGDLS and CDR2 is YYNGEE. V lost 0 bases and J 7 bases, leaving 10 bases between the germline ends. Here the CDR3 DNA reads TGTGCCAGCAGCGTAGCAGGCCAGGGGACCCAGTACTTC. Protein: CASSVAGQGTQYF.

J is TRBJ2-3 and V is TRBV6-1, with D tentatively TRBD1 (6 bases). Per the germline V gene, CDR1 is MNHNS and CDR2 is SASEGT. V dropped 0 bases and J dropped 8 bases, with 18 bases sitting between them. The CDR3 consists of 16 residues. CDR3 loop: CASSEAGAPMTGTQYF. CDR3 coding DNA: TGTGCCAGCAGTGAAGCGGGGGCCCCAATGACGGGTACGCAGTATTTT.

The chain couples TRBV6-2 or TRBV6-3 to TRBJ1-5, with TRBD1 matching 11 bases. Germline-derived CDR1 and CDR2 are MNHEY and SVGEGT. The CDR3 length is 17 residues. The trim removed 2 bases at V and 5 bases at J, leaving 8 bases unmatched. The CDR3 DNA reads TGTGCCAGCAGTTACGGCGCCGGACAGGGGGCTTATCAGCCCCAGCATTTT. Protein sequence: CASSYGAGQGAYQPQHF.

The J gene is TRBJ2-7, the V gene TRBV6-5; D is perhaps TRBD1 (5 bases). CDR3 size: 13 residues. Trimming shortened V by 4 bases and J by 4 bases, and 11 bases separated the two germline ends. The germline gives CDR1 MNHEY, CDR2 SVGAGI. The CDR3: CASSSAGYYEQYF. The CDR3 DNA sequence: TGTGCCAGCAGTTCGGCAGGGTATTACGAGCAGTACTTC.

V is TRBV29-1 and J is TRBJ2-5, with D perhaps matching TRBD2 (6 bases). The CDR3 covers 13 residues. CDR1 and CDR2 (germline): SQVTM, ANQGSEA. With 4 bases removed from V and 3 bases from J, the gap between germline ends came to 12 bases. CDR3 DNA: TGCAGCGTTGTGGGACTCCCTAAAGAGACCCAGTACTTC. It encodes CSVVGLPKETQYF.

The table lists this clone with a few counts. J is TRBJ1-5 and V is TRBV19, with D perhaps TRBD1 (5 bases). The CDR3 loop spans 14 amino acids. Trimming stripped 0 bases from V and 4 bases from J, with 7 bases between. Germline V gene lookup returns CDR1 LNHDA and CDR2 SQIVND (reference sequence). The CDR3 bases are TGTGCCAGTAGTATAGAACAGGTAAATCAGCCCCAGCATTTT. Translating it yields CASSIEQVNQPQHF.

This clone was counted between two and nine times. The chain is built from TRBV18 and TRBJ1-2; D is undetermined. The CDR3 extends over 16 amino acids. V was trimmed by 2 bases and J by 3 bases, leaving 16 bases between them. Germline CDR1 and CDR2: KGHSH and LQKENI. The CDR3: CASSPNNGVSHYGYTF. The CDR3 DNA is TGTGCCAGCTCACCAAATAACGGAGTTTCTCACTATGGCTACACCTTC. Full variable domain (missing parts from reference TRBV18 and TRBJ1-2): NAGVMQNPRHLVRRRGQEARLRCSPMKGHSHVYWYRQLPEEGLKFMVYLQKENIIDESGMPKERFSAEFPKEGPSILRIQQVVRGDSAAYFCASSPNNGVSHYGYTFGSGTRLTVV.

The chain couples TRBV5-4 to TRBJ2-3; 7 bases are a match to TRBD1. This CDR3 region has 11 residues. Germline V gene data show CDR1 as SGHNT and CDR2 as YYREEE (reference sequence). V lost 7 bases to trimming and J lost 8 bases; unmatched junction nucleotides: 4. The CDR3 region is CASLEGATQYF. CDR3 coding DNA: TGTGCCAGCCTCGAGGGGGCTACGCAGTATTTT.

The table lists this clone with a count of one. The chain combines TRBV2 with TRBJ2-6; D remains unclear. Trimming shortened V by 3 bases and J by 0 bases, and 3 bases separated the two germline ends. The CDR3 loop spans 14 amino acids. Germline V gene lookup returns CDR1 SNHLY and CDR2 FYNNEI. The DNA of the CDR3 is TGTGCCAGCAGTGAGTACTCTGGGGCCAACGTCCTGACTTTC. Protein: CASSEYSGANVLTF.

The chain combines TRBV19 with TRBJ2-5; D is ambiguous. Germline CDR1 is LNHDA and CDR2 is SQIVND (reference sequence). V lost 4 bases to trimming and J lost 4 bases, with 13 bases between them. The CDR3 consists of 14 residues. The CDR3 loop is CASSNLGRGETQYF. Written as DNA, the CDR3 is TGTGCCAGTAGTAATTTAGGTCGAGGAGAGACCCAGTACTTC.

V and J are TRBV10-3 and TRBJ2-7; TRBD1 matches at 8 bases. Germline V gene sequence: CDR1 ENHRY, CDR2 SYGVKD. The CDR3 runs 13 residues. Trimming took 7 bases from V and 5 from J; bases not matched to a gene: 7. CDR3 in DNA: TGTGCCATCAACCGACAGGGGATCGACGAGCAGTACTTC. It encodes CAINRQGIDEQYF.

This chain links TRBV12-2 with TRBJ2-5; the table's D gene call, TRBD2, was not cross checked with the DNA. TRBV12-2 constitutes a pseudogene. This CDR3 has 15 residues. The CDR3 nucleotides are TGTGCAAGTCGCTTACGTCGGGGGAGGGAGGAGACCCAGTACTTC. This translates into CASRLRRGREETQYF.

The chain has TRBV11-2 and TRBJ2-1, with D tentatively TRBD2 (6 bases). Trimming removed 4 bases at V and 0 bases at J, with 13 bases between. The V gene's germline CDR1 is SGHAT and CDR2 FQNNGV. The CDR3 runs to 16 residues. The CDR3 loop reads CASSSAGGSSYNEQFF. Here the CDR3 DNA reads TGTGCCAGCAGCTCAGCCGGGGGTAGCTCCTACAATGAGCAGTTCTTC.

The chain joins TRBV5-1 to TRBJ2-7; the match to TRBD2 covers 10 bases. Germline values: CDR1 SGHRS, CDR2 YFSETQ. V was pared by 2 bases and J by 2 bases, with 7 bases of the junction left unmatched. CDR3 length: 16 residues. The CDR3 reads CASSFTSGAITYEQYF. Here the CDR3 DNA reads TGCGCCAGCAGCTTTACTAGCGGGGCTATAACCTACGAGCAGTACTTC.

This clone was seen more than once but under ten times. The rearrangement joins TRBV3-1 (or the pseudogene TRBV3-2) to TRBJ1-1; TRBD1 agrees at 10 bases. CDR3 size: 13 residues. CDR1 LGHDT and CDR2 YNNKEL come from the germline V gene (reference sequence). Germline trimming cut 8 bases from V and 0 bases from J; bases unmatched to any gene: 0. DNA of the CDR3: TGTGCCAGCGGACAGGGGGTGAACACTGAAGCTTTCTTT. Amino acids: CASGQGVNTEAFF.

The rearrangement uses TRBV6-5 and TRBJ2-2, with 9 bases matching TRBD1. Looked up from germline, CDR1 is MNHEY and CDR2 is SVGAGI. J was trimmed by 4 bases and V by 4 bases; bases with no gene match: 7. The CDR3 runs 16 residues. The CDR3 bases are TGTGCCAGCAGTTTTTCCGGGACAGGGATCACCGGGGAGCTGTTTTTT. Translation gives CASSFSGTGITGELFF.

The chain employs TRBV4-2 and TRBJ1-2; 7 bases line up with TRBD1. Unmatched junction bases numbered 20, after V lost 6 bases and J lost 7 bases. In germline, CDR1 is LGHNA, CDR2 YNFKEQ. CDR3 length equals 17 residues. CDR3 residues: CASSPKLIGGAEGGYTF. CDR3 in DNA: TGTGCCAGCAGTCCCAAACTAATAGGGGGCGCGGAGGGTGGCTACACCTTC.

The chain uses TRBV18 and TRBJ1-1; D possibly corresponds to TRBD1 (6 bases). CDR3 length: 13 residues. V was shortened by 3 bases and J by 4 bases, with 9 bases between the two germline ends. CDR1 and CDR2 from the germline V gene are KGHSH and LQKENI. The CDR3: CASSPKGGTEAFF. CDR3 sequence (DNA): TGTGCCAGCTCACCTAAAGGGGGCACTGAAGCTTTCTTT.

The rearrangement uses TRBV28 and TRBJ1-3; D is undetermined. The V gene lost 6 bases and the J gene lost 0 bases, with 12 bases spanning the gap. The CDR3 totals 15 residues. Germline V gene lookup returns CDR1 MDHEN and CDR2 SYDVKM. CDR3: CASRLAGSSGNTIYF. Here the CDR3 DNA reads TGTGCCAGCAGGTTAGCAGGCAGCTCTGGAAACACCATATATTTT. Complete variable domain (other parts from reference TRBV28 and TRBJ1-3): DVKVTQSSRYLVKRTGEKVFLECVQDMDHENMFWYRQDPGLGLRLIYFSYDVKMKEKGDIPEGYSVSREKKERFSLILESASTNQTSMYLCASRLAGSSGNTIYFGEGSWLTVV.

This clone was observed a few times. The chain carries TRBV5-1 and TRBJ1-1; D may be TRBD1 (5 bases). Germline V gives CDR1 SGHRS, CDR2 YFSETQ. The CDR3 length is 13 residues. V lost 0 bases and J 10 bases, leaving 13 bases between the germline ends. CDR3 nucleotide sequence: TGCGCCAGCAGCTTGGTATATTCGGGGGGAGCTTTCTTT. Translating it yields CASSLVYSGGAFF. Together with reference TRBV5-1 and TRBJ1-1, the CDR3 gives the full variable domain: KAGVTQTPRYLIKTRGQQVTLSCSPISGHRSVSWYQQTPGQGLQFLFEYFSETQRNKGNFPGRFSGRQFSNSRSEMNVSTLELGDSALYLCASSLVYSGGAFFGQGTRLTVV.

The chain uses TRBV7-3 and TRBJ2-2; 7 bases fit TRBD2. The CDR3 totals 13 residues. V lost 5 bases to trimming and J lost 5 bases; unmatched junction nucleotides: 2. CDR1 and CDR2 (germline): SGHTA, FQGTGA. CDR3 sequence: CASSHGGTGELFF. The CDR3, as DNA: TGTGCCAGCAGCCACGGGGGGACCGGGGAGCTGTTTTTT.

The chain couples TRBV11-1 to TRBJ1-1; TRBD1 is a possible D gene (6 bases). This CDR3 is 13 amino acids long. The germline V and J ends were trimmed by 4 bases and 1 base, with 7 bases remaining between them. Per germline, CDR1 SGHAT and CDR2 FQDESV (reference sequence). As DNA, the CDR3 is TGTGCCAGCAGCTGGGGACAGAACACTGAAGCTTTCTTT. Amino acid sequence: CASSWGQNTEAFF. The whole variable domain, filled in from reference TRBV11-1 and TRBJ1-1, reads EAEVAQSPRYKITEKSQAVAFWCDPISGHATLYWYRQILGQGPELLVQFQDESVVDDSQLPKDRFSAERLKGVDSTLKIQPAELGDSAMYLCASSWGQNTEAFFGQGTRLTVV.

The chain links TRBV28 to TRBJ1-1, with D maybe TRBD1 (5 bases). Germline V CDR1 and CDR2: MDHEN, SYDVKM. Trimming shortened V by 10 bases and J by 4 bases, and 13 bases separated the two germline ends. The CDR3 runs to 12 residues. CDR3 residues: CATLSGGTEAFF. Written as DNA, the CDR3 is TGTGCCACCCTATCGGGGGGCACTGAAGCTTTCTTT.

This rearrangement joins TRBV11-2 to TRBJ1-5, with a weak D call TRBD1 (6 bases). Germline CDR1 reads SGHAT; CDR2 reads FQNNGV. This CDR3 spans 13 amino acids. V lost 2 bases and J lost 7, with 9 bases in between. This CDR3 is CASSLQRGQPQHF. DNA of the CDR3: TGTGCCAGCAGCTTACAGAGGGGGCAGCCCCAGCATTTT.

The rearrangement uses TRBV27 and TRBJ1-1, with 8 bases identical to TRBD1. V lost 0 bases, J lost 2 bases, and 5 bases stayed unmatched. This CDR3 spans 16 amino acids. Per the germline V gene, CDR1 is MNHEY and CDR2 is SMNVEV (reference sequence). The chain's CDR3 is CASSLSGGQANTEAFF. The CDR3 DNA sequence: TGTGCCAGCAGTTTATCCGGGGGACAGGCCAACACTGAAGCTTTCTTT.